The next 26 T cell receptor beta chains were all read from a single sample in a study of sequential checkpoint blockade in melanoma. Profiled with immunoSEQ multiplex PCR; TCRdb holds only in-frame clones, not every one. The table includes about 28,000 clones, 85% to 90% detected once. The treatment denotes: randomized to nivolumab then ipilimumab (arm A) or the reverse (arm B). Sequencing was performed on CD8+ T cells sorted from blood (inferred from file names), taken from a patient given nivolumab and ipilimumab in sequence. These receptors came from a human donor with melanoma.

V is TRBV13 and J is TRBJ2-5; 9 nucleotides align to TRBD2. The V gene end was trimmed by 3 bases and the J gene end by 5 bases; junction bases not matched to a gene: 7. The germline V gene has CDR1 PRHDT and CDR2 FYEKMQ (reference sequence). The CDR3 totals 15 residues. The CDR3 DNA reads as TGTGCCAGCAGCTTGGGCGGGGGGGCCGGTGAGACCCAGTACTTC. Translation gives CASSLGGGAGETQYF.

CDR3 region: CASSAGGLADNYNEQFF. CDR3 coding DNA: TGTGCCAGCAGCGCCGGGGGACTAGCGGATAACTACAATGAGCAGTTCTTC. The chain combines TRBV9 with TRBJ2-1, with 11 nucleotides matching TRBD2. CDR1 and CDR2 from the germline V gene are SGDLS and YYNGEE. The CDR3 spans 17 residues. V lost 3 bases, J lost 3 bases, and 8 bases stayed unmatched.

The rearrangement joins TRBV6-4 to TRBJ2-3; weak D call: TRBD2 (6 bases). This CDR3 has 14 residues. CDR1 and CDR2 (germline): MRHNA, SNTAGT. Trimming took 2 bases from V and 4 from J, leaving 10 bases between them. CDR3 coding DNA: TGTGCCAGCAGTGACCGCGCTAGCGCAGATACGCAGTATTTT. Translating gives CASSDRASADTQYF.

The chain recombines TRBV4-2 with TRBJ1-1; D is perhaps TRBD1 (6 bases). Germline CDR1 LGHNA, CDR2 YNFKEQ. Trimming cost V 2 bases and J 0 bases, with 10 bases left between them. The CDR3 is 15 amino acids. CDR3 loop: CASSQPGALNTEAFF. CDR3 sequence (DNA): TGTGCCAGCAGCCAACCAGGGGCCCTGAACACTGAAGCTTTCTTT.

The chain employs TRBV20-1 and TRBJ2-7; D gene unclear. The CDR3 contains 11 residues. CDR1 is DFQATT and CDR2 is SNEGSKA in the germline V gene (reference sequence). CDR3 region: CSGWVLNEQYV. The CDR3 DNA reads TGCAGCGGGTGGGTCCTTAACGAGCAGTACGTC.

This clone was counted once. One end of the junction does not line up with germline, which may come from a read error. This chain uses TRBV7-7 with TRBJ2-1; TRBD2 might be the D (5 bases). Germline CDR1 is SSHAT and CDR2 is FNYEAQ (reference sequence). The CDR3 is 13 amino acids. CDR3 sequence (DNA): TGTGCTAGCAGCTTAGGCTCGGGAAATGAGCAGTTCTTC. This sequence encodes CASSLGSGNEQFF.

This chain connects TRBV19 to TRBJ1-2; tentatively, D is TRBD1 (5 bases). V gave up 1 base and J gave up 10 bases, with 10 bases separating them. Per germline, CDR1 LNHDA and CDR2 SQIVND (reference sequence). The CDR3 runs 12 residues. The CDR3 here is CASSIGGHDYTF. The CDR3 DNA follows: TGTGCCAGTAGTATAGGGGGCCATGACTACACCTTC.

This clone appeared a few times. CDR3 nucleotide sequence: TGTGCCAGCAGCGCAGGAAGCAATCAGCCCCAGCATTTT. This sequence encodes CASSAGSNQPQHF. The chain links TRBV7-2 to TRBJ1-5; D is uncertain. The CDR3 covers 13 residues. CDR1 and CDR2 from the germline V gene are SGHTA and FQGNSA. Trimming stripped 5 bases from V and 1 base from J, with 6 bases between.

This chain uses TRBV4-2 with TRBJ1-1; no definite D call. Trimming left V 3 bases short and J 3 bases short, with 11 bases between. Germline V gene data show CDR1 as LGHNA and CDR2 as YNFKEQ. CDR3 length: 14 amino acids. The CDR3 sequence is CASSHPNSDTEAFF. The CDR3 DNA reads TGTGCCAGCAGCCACCCAAATAGTGACACTGAAGCTTTCTTT.

CDR3 nucleotides: TGTGCCACCAGCCCCACGGGAGGGACAGGGGGCATCGATAACAATGAGCAGTTCTTC. It specifies CATSPTGGTGGIDNNEQFF. V gene TRBV15 combines with J gene TRBJ2-1; 12 nucleotides match TRBD1. With V trimmed by 5 bases and J by 5 bases, 16 bases remained unmatched. This CDR3 comprises 19 residues. CDR1 is LNHNV and CDR2 is YYDKDF in the germline V gene (reference sequence).

The CDR3 sequence: CASSVGTGNNQPQHF. CDR3 DNA: TGTGCCAGCAGCGTAGGGACAGGGAACAATCAGCCCCAGCATTTT. This chain joins TRBV9 and TRBJ1-5, with TRBD1 matching over 8 bases. The germline CDR1 and CDR2 sequences are SGDLS and YYNGEE. This CDR3 has 15 residues. V shed 0 bases and J 3 bases; nucleotides not matched to a gene: 2.

The CDR3 spells CASSPGTGDEKLFF. In DNA, the CDR3 is TGTGCCAGCAGTCCCGGGACAGGGGACGAAAAACTGTTTTTT. V usage is TRBV28 and J usage is TRBJ1-4; 10 bases map to TRBD1. Germline V CDR1 and CDR2: MDHEN, SYDVKM. The CDR3 runs to 14 residues. V was pared by 5 bases and J by 8 bases, with 5 bases of the junction left unmatched.

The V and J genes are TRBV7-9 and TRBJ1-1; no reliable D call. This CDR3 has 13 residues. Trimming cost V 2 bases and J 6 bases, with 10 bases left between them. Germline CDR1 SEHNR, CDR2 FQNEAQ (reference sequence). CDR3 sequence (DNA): TGTGCCAGCAGCTTAATAAATAGCGCTGAAGCTTTCTTT. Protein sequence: CASSLINSAEAFF.

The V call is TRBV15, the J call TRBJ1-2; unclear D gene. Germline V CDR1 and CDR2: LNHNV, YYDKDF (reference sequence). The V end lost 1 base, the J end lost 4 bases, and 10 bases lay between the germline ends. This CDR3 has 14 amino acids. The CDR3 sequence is CATSRVVSFYGYTF. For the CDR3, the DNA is TGTGCCACCAGCAGAGTTGTCAGTTTCTATGGCTACACCTTC.

CDR3 region: CAIAARVETQYF. In DNA form, the CDR3 reads TGTGCCATCGCGGCCAGGGTTGAGACCCAGTACTTC. The chain joins TRBV6-6 to TRBJ2-5, with D possibly being TRBD1 (5 bases). Germline V gene lookup returns CDR1 MNHNY and CDR2 SVGAGI (reference sequence). The CDR3 length is 12 residues. The germline V and J ends were trimmed by 10 bases and 5 bases, with 14 bases remaining between them.

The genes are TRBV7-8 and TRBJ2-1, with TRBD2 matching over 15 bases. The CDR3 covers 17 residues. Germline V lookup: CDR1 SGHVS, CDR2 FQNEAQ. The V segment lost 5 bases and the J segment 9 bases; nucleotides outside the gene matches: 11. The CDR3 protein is CASSAGLAGGSQIEQFF. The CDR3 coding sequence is TGTGCCAGCAGCGCGGGACTAGCGGGGGGCAGTCAGATTGAGCAGTTCTTC.

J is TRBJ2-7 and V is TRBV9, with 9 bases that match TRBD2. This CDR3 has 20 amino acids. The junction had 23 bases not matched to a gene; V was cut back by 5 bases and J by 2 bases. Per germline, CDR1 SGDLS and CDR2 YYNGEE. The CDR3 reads CASRLTPGGSGSTSTYEQYF. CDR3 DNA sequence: TGTGCCAGCAGGTTGACCCCTGGCGGTAGCGGGAGTACGTCCACCTACGAGCAGTACTTC.

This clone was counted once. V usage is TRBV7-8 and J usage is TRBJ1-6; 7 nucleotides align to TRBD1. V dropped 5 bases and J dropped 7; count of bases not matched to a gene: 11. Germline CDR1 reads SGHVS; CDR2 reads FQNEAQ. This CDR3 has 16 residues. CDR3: CASSPRSTGWNSPLHF. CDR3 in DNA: TGTGCCAGCAGCCCCCGTTCGACAGGGTGGAATTCACCCCTCCACTTT. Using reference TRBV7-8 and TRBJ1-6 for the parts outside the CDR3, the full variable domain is GAGVSQSPRYKVAKRGQDVALRCDPISGHVSLFWYQQALGQGPEFLTYFQNEAQLDKSGLPSDRFFAERPEGSVSTLKIQRTQQEDSAVYLCASSPRSTGWNSPLHFGNGTRLTVT.

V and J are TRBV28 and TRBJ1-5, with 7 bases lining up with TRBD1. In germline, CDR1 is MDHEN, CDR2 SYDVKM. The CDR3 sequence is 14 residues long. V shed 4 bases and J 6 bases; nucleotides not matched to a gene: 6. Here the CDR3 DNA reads TGTGCCAGCAGTTGGGCAGGGGGATTTCAGCCCCAGCATTTT. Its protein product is CASSWAGGFQPQHF. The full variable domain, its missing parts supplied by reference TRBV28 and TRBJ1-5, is DVKVTQSSRYLVKRTGEKVFLECVQDMDHENMFWYRQDPGLGLRLIYFSYDVKMKEKGDIPEGYSVSREKKERFSLILESASTNQTSMYLCASSWAGGFQPQHFGDGTRLSIL.

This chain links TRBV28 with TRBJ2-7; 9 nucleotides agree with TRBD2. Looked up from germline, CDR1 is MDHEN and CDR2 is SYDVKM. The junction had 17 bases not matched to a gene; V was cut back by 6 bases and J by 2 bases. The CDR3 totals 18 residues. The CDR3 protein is CASRPLSRLAANPYEQYV. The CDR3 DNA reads TGTGCCAGCAGGCCCCTCTCGAGACTAGCGGCTAACCCCTACGAGCAGTACGTC.

CDR3 amino acids: CASSARIGLAGETDTQYF. The DNA for the CDR3 is TGTGCCAGCAGCGCAAGAATAGGACTAGCGGGGGAGACAGATACGCAGTATTTT. The V and J genes are TRBV9 and TRBJ2-3; 13 nucleotides match TRBD2. This CDR3 is built from 18 residues. Germline V lookup: CDR1 SGDLS, CDR2 YYNGEE. Unmatched junction bases numbered 10, after V lost 3 bases and J lost 3 bases.

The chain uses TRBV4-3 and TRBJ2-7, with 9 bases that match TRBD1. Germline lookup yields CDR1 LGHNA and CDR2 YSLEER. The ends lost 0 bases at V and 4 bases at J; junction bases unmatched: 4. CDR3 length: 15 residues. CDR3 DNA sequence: TGCGCCAGCAGCCAAGAATGGGACAGGGCTTACGAGCAGTACTTC. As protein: CASSQEWDRAYEQYF.

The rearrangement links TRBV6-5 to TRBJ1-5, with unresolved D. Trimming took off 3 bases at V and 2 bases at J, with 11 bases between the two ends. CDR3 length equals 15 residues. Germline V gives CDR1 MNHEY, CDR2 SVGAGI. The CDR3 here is CASSYNNGGNQPQHF. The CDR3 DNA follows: TGTGCCAGCAGTTATAACAATGGAGGCAATCAGCCCCAGCATTTT.

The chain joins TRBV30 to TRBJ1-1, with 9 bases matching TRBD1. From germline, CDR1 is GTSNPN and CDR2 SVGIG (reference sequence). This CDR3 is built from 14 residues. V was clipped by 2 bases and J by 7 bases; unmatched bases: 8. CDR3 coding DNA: TGTGCCTGGAGTTCCGGGACAGGGTGGGGTGAAGCTTTCTTT. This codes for CAWSSGTGWGEAFF.

CDR3 sequence: CARGRDLFPNEQFF. The CDR3 DNA sequence: TGTGCCAGGGGCCGGGACTTGTTCCCCAATGAGCAGTTCTTC. The rearrangement links TRBV2 to TRBJ2-1, with TRBD2 as a possible D gene (6 bases). CDR3 size: 14 residues. Trimming left V 9 bases short and J 6 bases short, with 18 bases between. Germline V gives CDR1 SNHLY, CDR2 FYNNEI.

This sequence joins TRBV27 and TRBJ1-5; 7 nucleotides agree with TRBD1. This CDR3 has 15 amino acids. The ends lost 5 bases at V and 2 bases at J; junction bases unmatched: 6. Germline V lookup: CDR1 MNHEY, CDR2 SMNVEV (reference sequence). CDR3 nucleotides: TGTGCCAGCAGTCCCGGGACAGAGGGCAATCAGCCCCAGCATTTT. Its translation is CASSPGTEGNQPQHF.